The rows below give T cell receptor beta chains drawn from one sample of a study of blood T cell repertoires in COVID-19. Profiled with immunoSEQ multiplex PCR; TCRdb holds only in-frame clones, not every one. Counted here are around 210,000 clones, roughly nine tenths occurring once; the ten biggest clones make up around 8%. The material sequenced was PBMCs or T cells enriched from blood (not recorded which). Receptors were obtained from a woman aged 18 to 35 who had recovered from COVID-19. Both conserved end residues are part of each CDR3. The order of the fields is CDR3 protein, CDR3 DNA, J gene, clone size, D gene, V gene. A D gene is named only where the DNA matches it firmly. The size field is filled for only some rows; it gives once, few, many or a size class.

CDR3: CASSRLRIAGGYTDTQYF
DNA: TGTGCCAGCAGCCGCTTGCGGATAGCGGGGGGGTACACAGATACGCAGTATTTT
J: TRBJ2-3
size: NA
D: TRBD2
V: TRBV3-1/TRBV3-2

CDR3: CASSLRTSGGTGELFF
DNA: TGTGCCAGCAGTTTAAGGACTAGCGGGGGAACCGGGGAGCTGTTTTTT
J: TRBJ2-2
size: NA
D: TRBD2
V: TRBV27

CDR3: CASRLVGAPGGSYNEQFF
DNA: TGTGCAAGTCGCTTAGTGGGGGCCCCGGGGGGCTCCTACAATGAGCAGTTCTTC
J: TRBJ2-1
size: NA
D: NA
V: TRBV12-2

CDR3: CASSQASSGGAFYEQYF
DNA: TGTGCCAGCAGCCAAGCGTCTAGCGGGGGGGCCTTCTACGAGCAGTACTTC
J: TRBJ2-7
size: NA
D: TRBD2
V: TRBV4-2

CDR3: CASSLAPQGFSGNTIYF
DNA: TGTGCCAGCAGCTTAGCCCCGCAGGGGTTCTCTGGAAACACCATATATTTT
J: TRBJ1-3
size: NA
D: NA
V: TRBV7-9

CDR3: CASSRGLAGDSDTQYF
DNA: TGCGCCAGCAGTCGGGGACTAGCGGGGGACTCAGATACGCAGTATTTT
J: TRBJ2-3
size: NA
D: TRBD2
V: TRBV5-1

CDR3: CASREQGARGNYGYTF
DNA: TGTGCCAGCAGGGAACAGGGGGCGCGGGGTAACTATGGCTACACCTTC
J: TRBJ1-2
size: NA
D: TRBD1
V: TRBV28

CDR3: CASSTGQGSQPQHF
DNA: TGTGCCAGCAGTACCGGACAGGGAAGTCAGCCCCAGCATTTT
J: TRBJ1-5
size: NA
D: TRBD1
V: TRBV28

CDR3: CASTPADRQGGVQPQHF
DNA: TGTGCCAGTACCCCAGCCGATAGACAGGGTGGCGTTCAGCCCCAGCATTTT
J: TRBJ1-5
size: NA
D: TRBD1
V: TRBV19

CDR3: CASRPGQGEGYTF
DNA: TGTGCCAGCAGACCTGGACAGGGTGAGGGCTACACCTTC
J: TRBJ1-2
size: NA
D: TRBD1
V: TRBV6-5

CDR3: CASSLPLNSNQPQHF
DNA: TGTGCCAGCAGTTTACCCCTAAATAGCAATCAGCCCCAGCATTTT
J: TRBJ1-5
size: once
D: NA
V: TRBV28

CDR3: CASSLNVGGEAFF
DNA: TGCGCCAGCAGCTTAAATGTCGGGGGTGAAGCTTTCTTT
J: TRBJ1-1
size: NA
D: NA
V: TRBV5-1

CDR3: CAWSVRETQYF
DNA: TGTGCCTGGAGTGTACGGGAGACCCAGTACTTC
J: TRBJ2-5
size: NA
D: NA
V: TRBV30

CDR3: CASSFDRGYTEAFF
DNA: TGTGCCAGCAGCTTCGACAGGGGGTACACTGAAGCTTTCTTT
J: TRBJ1-1
size: NA
D: TRBD1
V: TRBV11-2

CDR3: CASRAGGPTDTQYF
DNA: TGTGCCAGCAGGGCGGGGGGCCCCACAGATACGCAGTATTTT
J: TRBJ2-3
size: once
D: TRBD2
V: TRBV28

CDR3: CASSHPRGGQGETQYF
DNA: TGCGCCAGCAGTCACCCGAGGGGGGGTCAAGGAGAGACCCAGTACTTC
J: TRBJ2-5
size: NA
D: NA
V: TRBV23-1

CDR3: CASSFRRGTDQPQHF
DNA: TGTGCCAGCAGTTTTCGTCGGGGGACGGATCAGCCCCAGCATTTT
J: TRBJ1-5
size: NA
D: NA
V: TRBV28

CDR3: CASSSDRGQRRPSTDTQYF
DNA: TGTGCCAGTAGCTCGGACAGGGGCCAAAGGAGACCTAGCACAGATACGCAGTATTTT
J: TRBJ2-3
size: NA
D: TRBD1
V: TRBV19

CDR3: CASSEQGRDTQYF
DNA: TGTGCCAGCAGCGAACAGGGGAGGGATACGCAGTATTTT
J: TRBJ2-3
size: once
D: NA
V: TRBV7-9

CDR3: CASSIVSNEKLFF
DNA: TGTGCCAGCAGCATCGTGAGTAATGAAAAACTGTTTTTT
J: TRBJ1-4
size: NA
D: NA
V: TRBV28

CDR3: CASSQPRDRGPNTGELFF
DNA: TGTGCCAGCAGCCAACCCCGGGACAGGGGTCCGAACACCGGGGAGCTGTTTTTT
J: TRBJ2-2
size: NA
D: TRBD1
V: TRBV9

CDR3: CASSLSVQGKEAFF
DNA: TGTGCCAGCAGTTTATCCGTCCAGGGTAAGGAAGCTTTCTTT
J: TRBJ1-1
size: once
D: NA
V: TRBV28

CDR3: CASRRDRVEKLFF
DNA: TGTGCCAGCAGGAGGGACAGGGTTGAAAAACTGTTTTTT
J: TRBJ1-4
size: NA
D: TRBD1
V: TRBV28

CDR3: CASSPRTGGDTEAFF
DNA: TGTGCCAGCAGCCCACGGACGGGGGGGGACACTGAAGCTTTCTTT
J: TRBJ1-1
size: once
D: NA
V: TRBV3-1/TRBV3-2

CDR3: CASSLRREGEAFF
DNA: TGTGCCAGCAGCCTCAGGCGCGAGGGTGAAGCTTTCTTT
J: TRBJ1-1
size: NA
D: NA
V: TRBV7-9

CDR3: CASSLGGGQETQYF
DNA: TGTGCCAGCAGCTTAGGGGGCGGCCAAGAGACCCAGTACTTC
J: TRBJ2-5
size: NA
D: NA
V: TRBV7-9

CDR3: CASSFGLAGGPTLIAKNIQYF
DNA: TGCGCCAGCAGCTTCGGACTAGCGGGGGGGCCTACCCTGATAGCCAAAAACATTCAGTACTTC
J: TRBJ2-4
size: NA
D: TRBD2
V: TRBV5-1

CDR3: CASSERRSGNQPQHF
DNA: TGTGCCAGCAGTGAGAGGAGGTCGGGCAATCAGCCCCAGCATTTT
J: TRBJ1-5
size: once
D: NA
V: TRBV2

CDR3: CASSLGPQGGLGAFF
DNA: TGTGCCAGCAGCTTAGGGCCACAGGGGGGACTCGGGGCTTTCTTT
J: TRBJ1-1
size: once
D: TRBD1
V: TRBV7-2

CDR3: CASSSDRVYGYTF
DNA: TGTGCCAGCAGTTCCGACAGGGTCTATGGCTACACCTTC
J: TRBJ1-2
size: NA
D: TRBD1
V: TRBV28

CDR3: CASSDRPEGSGYTF
DNA: TGTGCCAGCAGTGACAGACCCGAGGGATCTGGCTACACCTTC
J: TRBJ1-2
size: NA
D: NA
V: TRBV6-4

CDR3: CASSQDGSGGRYNEQFF
DNA: TGTGCCAGCAGCCAAGATGGGAGCGGGGGGAGGTACAATGAGCAGTTCTTC
J: TRBJ2-1
size: once
D: TRBD2
V: TRBV3-1/TRBV3-2

CDR3: CASSQGSGGPTGELFF
DNA: TGCGCCAGCAGCCAAGGGAGCGGGGGGCCCACCGGGGAGCTGTTTTTT
J: TRBJ2-2
size: NA
D: TRBD2
V: TRBV4-1

CDR3: CASTILPSEKLFF
DNA: TGTGCCAGCACCATCCTTCCCAGTGAAAAACTGTTTTTT
J: TRBJ1-4
size: NA
D: NA
V: TRBV12-3/TRBV12-4

CDR3: CASSPRTSGSTDTQYF
DNA: TGTGCCAGCAGCCCCAGGACTAGCGGCAGCACAGATACGCAGTATTTT
J: TRBJ2-3
size: NA
D: TRBD2
V: TRBV3-1/TRBV3-2